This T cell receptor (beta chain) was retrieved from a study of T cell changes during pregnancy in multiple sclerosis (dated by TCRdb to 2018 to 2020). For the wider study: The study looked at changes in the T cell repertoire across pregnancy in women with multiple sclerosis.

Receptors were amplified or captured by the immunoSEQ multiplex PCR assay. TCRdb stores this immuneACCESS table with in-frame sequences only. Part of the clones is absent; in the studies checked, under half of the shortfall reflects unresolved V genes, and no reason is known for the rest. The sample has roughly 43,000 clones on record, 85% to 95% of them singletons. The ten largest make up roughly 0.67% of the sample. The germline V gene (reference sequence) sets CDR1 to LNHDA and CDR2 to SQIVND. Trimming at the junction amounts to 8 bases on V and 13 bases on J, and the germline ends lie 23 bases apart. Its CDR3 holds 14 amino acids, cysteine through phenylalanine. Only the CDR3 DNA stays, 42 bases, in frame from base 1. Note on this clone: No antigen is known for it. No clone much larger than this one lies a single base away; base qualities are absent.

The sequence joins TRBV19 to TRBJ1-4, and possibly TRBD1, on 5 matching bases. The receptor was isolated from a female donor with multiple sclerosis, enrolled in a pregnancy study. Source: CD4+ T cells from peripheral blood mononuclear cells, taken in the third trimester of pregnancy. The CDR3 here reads CASSTAGSEVGLFF. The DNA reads TGTGCCAGTTCGACGGCAGGGTCGGAAGTAGGACTGTTTTTT.